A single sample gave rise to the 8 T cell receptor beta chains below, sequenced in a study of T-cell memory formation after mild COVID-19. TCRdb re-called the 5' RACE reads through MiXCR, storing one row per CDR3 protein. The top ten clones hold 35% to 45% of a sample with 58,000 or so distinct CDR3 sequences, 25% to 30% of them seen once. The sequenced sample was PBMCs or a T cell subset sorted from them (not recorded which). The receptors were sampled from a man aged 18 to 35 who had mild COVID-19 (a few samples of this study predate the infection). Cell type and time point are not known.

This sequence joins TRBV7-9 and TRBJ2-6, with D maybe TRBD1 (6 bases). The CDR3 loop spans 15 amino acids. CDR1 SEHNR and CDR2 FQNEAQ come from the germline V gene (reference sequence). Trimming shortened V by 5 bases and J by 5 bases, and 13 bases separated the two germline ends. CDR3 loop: CASSETGFRANVLTF. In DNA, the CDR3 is TGTGCCAGCAGCGAAACAGGGTTTAGGGCCAACGTCCTGACTTTC.

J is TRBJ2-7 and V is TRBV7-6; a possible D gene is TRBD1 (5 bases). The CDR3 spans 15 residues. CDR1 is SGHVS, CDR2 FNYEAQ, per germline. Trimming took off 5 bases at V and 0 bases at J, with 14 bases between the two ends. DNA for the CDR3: TGTGCCAGCAGCCGACTTCTGGGGCCCTCCTACGAGCAGTACTTC. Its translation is CASSRLLGPSYEQYF.

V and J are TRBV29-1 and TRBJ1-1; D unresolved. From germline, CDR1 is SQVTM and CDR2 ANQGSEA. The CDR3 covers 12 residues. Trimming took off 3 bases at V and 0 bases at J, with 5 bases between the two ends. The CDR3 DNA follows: TGCAGCGTTGAGGTCATGAACACTGAAGCTTTCTTT. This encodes CSVEVMNTEAFF.

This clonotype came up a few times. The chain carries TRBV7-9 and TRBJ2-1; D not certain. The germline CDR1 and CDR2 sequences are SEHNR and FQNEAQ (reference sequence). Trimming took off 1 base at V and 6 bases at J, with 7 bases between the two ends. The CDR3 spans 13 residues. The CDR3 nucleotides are TGTGCCAGCAGCTTAGAGAGTTTCAATGAGCAGTTCTTC. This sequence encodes CASSLESFNEQFF.

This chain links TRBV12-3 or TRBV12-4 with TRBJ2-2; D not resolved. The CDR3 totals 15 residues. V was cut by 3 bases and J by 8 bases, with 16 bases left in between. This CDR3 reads CASSFIGGSFGELFF. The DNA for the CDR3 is TGTGCCAGCAGTTTCATCGGCGGAAGTTTTGGGGAGCTGTTTTTT.

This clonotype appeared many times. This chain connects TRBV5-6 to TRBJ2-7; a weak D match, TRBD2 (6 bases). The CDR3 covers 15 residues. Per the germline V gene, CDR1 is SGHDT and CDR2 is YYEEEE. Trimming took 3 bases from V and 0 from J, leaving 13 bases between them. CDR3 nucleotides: TGTGCCAGCAGCTATGCGGGGACCTACTCCTACGAGCAGTACGTC. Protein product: CASSYAGTYSYEQYV.

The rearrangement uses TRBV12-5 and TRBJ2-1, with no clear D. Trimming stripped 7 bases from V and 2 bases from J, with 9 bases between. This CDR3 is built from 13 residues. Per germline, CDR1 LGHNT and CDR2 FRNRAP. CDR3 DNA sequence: TGTGCTAGTGATGCGGTAGCCTACAATGAGCAGTTCTTC. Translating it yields CASDAVAYNEQFF.

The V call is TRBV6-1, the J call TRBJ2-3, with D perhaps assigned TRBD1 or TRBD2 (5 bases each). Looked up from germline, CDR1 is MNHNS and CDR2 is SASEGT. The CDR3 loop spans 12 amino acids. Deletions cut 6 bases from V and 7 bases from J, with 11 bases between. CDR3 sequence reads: CASRVGANTQYF. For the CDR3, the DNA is TGTGCCAGCAGGGTCGGGGCGAATACGCAGTATTTT.